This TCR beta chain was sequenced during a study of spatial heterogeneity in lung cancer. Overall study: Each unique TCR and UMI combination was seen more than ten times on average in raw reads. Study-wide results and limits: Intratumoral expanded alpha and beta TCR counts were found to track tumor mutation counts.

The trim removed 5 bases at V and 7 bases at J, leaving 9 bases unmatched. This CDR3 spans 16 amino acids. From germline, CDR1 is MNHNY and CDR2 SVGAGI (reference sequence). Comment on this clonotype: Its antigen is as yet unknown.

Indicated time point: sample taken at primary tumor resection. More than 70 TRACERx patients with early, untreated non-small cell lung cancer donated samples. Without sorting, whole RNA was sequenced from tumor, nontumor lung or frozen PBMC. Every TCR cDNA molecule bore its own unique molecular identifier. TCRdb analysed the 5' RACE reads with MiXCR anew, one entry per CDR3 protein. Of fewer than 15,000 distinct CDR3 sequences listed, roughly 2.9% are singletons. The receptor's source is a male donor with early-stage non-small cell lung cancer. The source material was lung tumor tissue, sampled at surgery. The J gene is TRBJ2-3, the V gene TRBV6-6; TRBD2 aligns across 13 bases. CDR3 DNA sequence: TGTGCCAGCAGTCGGTCAACTAGCGGGGGGGCTCATACGCAGTATTTT. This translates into CASSRSTSGGAHTQYF.